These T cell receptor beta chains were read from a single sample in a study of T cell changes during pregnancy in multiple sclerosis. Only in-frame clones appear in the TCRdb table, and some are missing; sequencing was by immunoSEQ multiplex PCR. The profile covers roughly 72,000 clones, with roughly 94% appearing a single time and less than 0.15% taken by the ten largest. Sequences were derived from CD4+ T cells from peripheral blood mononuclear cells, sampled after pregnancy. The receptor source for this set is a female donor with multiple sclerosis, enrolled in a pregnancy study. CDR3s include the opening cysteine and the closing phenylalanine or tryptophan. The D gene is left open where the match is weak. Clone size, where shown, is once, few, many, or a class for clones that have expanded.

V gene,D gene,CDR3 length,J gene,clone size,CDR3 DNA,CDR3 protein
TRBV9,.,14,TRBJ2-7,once,TGTGCCAGCAGTCTAGAGGCCTACGCCTACGAGCAGTACTTC,CASSLEAYAYEQYF
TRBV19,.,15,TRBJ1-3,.,TGTGCCAGTAGTATCCAACGAGTCTCTGGAAACACCATATATTTT,CASSIQRVSGNTIYF
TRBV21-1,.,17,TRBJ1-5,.,TGTGCCAGCAGCCCCCTTCCGACAGGGGATAGCAATCAGCCCCAGCATTTT,CASSPLPTGDSNQPQHF
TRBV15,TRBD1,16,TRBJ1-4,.,TGTGCCACCAGCAGAGTGGGACAGGGTAACGATGAAAAACTGTTTTTT,CATSRVGQGNDEKLFF
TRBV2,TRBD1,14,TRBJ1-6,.,TGTGCCAGCAGGAGGACAGGGGTGAATTCACCCCTCCACTTT,CASRRTGVNSPLHF
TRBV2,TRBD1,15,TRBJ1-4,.,TGTGCCAGCAACCTTGACAGGGGGAGGTATGAAAAACTGTTTTTT,CASNLDRGRYEKLFF
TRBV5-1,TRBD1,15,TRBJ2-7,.,TGCGCCAGCAGCTTGAGGTTGGACAGGGGATACGAGCAGTACTTC,CASSLRLDRGYEQYF
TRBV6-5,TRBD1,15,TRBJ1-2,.,TGTGCCAGCAGTTACCGGAACAGGGGCGACTATGGCTACACCTTC,CASSYRNRGDYGYTF
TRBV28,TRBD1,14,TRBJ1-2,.,TGTGCCAGCAGAAAAACCAGACAGGGATCTGGCTACACCTTC,CASRKTRQGSGYTF
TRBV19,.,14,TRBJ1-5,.,TGTGCCAGTAGGGCCAGGGGCTGGGAGGGTCCCCAGCATTTT,CASRARGWEGPQHF
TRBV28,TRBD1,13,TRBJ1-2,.,TGTGCCAGCAGTTTTTACAGGGGGATGGTATACACCTTC,CASSFYRGMVYTF
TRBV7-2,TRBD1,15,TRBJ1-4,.,TGTGCCAGCAGCTCACAGACAGGGCCTAATGAAAAACTGTTTTTT,CASSSQTGPNEKLFF
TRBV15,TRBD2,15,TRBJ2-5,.,TGTGCCACCAGCAGAGAGAGCGGGACTGGAGAGACCCAGTACTTC,CATSRESGTGETQYF
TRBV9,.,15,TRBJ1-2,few,TGTGCCAGCAGCGTAGGATCCCCGAGGAACTATGGCTACACCTTC,CASSVGSPRNYGYTF
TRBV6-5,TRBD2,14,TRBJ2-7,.,TGTGCCAGCACCGGACTAGCGGGAGTTGCCGAGCAGTACTTC,CASTGLAGVAEQYF
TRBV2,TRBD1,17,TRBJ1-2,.,TGTGCCAGCAGTGAAGCGAGGGGACAGCTGGTTGGGGTTGGCTACACCTTC,CASSEARGQLVGVGYTF
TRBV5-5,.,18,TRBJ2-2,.,TGTGCCAGCAGCCTGCTAGGGGCACGGGACATGAACACCGGGGAGCTGTTTTTT,CASSLLGARDMNTGELFF
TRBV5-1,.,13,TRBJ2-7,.,TGCGCCAGCAGCTTATCCGTTACGGGCGAGCAGTACTTC,CASSLSVTGEQYF
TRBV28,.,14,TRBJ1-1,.,TGTGCCAGCAGGGCAGGACTGATGAACACTGAAGCTTTCTTT,CASRAGLMNTEAFF
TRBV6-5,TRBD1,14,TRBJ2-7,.,TGTGCCAGCTTCCGCGCAGGGGGACCCTACGAGCAGTACTTC,CASFRAGGPYEQYF
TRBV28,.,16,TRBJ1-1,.,TGTGCCAGCAGTTCATCGCCCGGGACACCGAACACTGAAGCTTTCTTT,CASSSSPGTPNTEAFF
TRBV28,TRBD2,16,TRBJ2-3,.,TGTGCCAGTCCACCCTCAGCGGGAGTTAGGACAGATACGCAGTATTTT,CASPPSAGVRTDTQYF
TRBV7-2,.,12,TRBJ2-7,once,TGTGCCAGCAGAACACACGTCTACGAGCAGTACTTC,CASRTHVYEQYF
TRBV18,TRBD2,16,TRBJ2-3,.,TGTGCCAGCTCACCAAGTCTAGCGGGTATCACAGATACGCAGTATTTT,CASSPSLAGITDTQYF
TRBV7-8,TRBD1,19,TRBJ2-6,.,TGTGCCAGCAGCTTTCTTACAGGGGGCCTAAGATCTGGGGCCAACGTCCTGACTTTC,CASSFLTGGLRSGANVLTF
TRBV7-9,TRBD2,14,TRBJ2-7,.,TGTGCCAGCAAACTGGCGGGAGATATCTACGAGCAGTACTTC,CASKLAGDIYEQYF
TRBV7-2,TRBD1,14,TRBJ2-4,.,TGTGCCAGCAGCTTAGAGCGGACAGGGAACATTCAGTACTTC,CASSLERTGNIQYF
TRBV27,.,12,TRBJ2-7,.,TGTGCCAGCACAGGGCAGGGAAGGGTTAAGTACTTC,CASTGQGRVKYF